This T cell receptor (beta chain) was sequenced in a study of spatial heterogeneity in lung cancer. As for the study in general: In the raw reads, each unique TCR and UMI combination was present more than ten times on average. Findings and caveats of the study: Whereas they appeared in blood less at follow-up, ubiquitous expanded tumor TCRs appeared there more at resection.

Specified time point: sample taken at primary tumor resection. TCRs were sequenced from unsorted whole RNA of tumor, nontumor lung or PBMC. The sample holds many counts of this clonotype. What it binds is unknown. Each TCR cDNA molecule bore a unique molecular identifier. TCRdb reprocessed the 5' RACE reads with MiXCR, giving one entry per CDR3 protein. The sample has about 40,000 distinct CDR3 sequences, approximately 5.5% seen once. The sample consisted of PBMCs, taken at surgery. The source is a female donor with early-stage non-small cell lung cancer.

The CDR3 spells CSVDPDTEAFF. The CDR3 coding sequence is TGCAGCGTTGACCCAGACACTGAAGCTTTCTTT. The rearrangement uses TRBV29-1 and TRBJ1-1; D uncertain. Trimming cost V 3 bases and J 3 bases, with 5 bases left between them. Germline V lookup: CDR1 SQVTM, CDR2 ANQGSEA. CDR3 length: 11 residues.